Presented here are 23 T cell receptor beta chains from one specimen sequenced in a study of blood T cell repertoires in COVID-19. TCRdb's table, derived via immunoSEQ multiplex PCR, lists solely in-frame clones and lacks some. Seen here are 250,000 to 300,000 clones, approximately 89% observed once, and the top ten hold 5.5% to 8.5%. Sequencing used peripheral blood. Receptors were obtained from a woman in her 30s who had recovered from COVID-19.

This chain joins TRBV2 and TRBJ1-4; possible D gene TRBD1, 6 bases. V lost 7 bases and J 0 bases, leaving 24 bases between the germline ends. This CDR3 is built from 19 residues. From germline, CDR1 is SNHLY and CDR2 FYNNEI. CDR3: CASIPATYRDNPTNEKLFF. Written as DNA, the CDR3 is TGTGCCAGCATTCCAGCTACTTACCGGGACAACCCAACTAATGAAAAACTGTTTTTT.

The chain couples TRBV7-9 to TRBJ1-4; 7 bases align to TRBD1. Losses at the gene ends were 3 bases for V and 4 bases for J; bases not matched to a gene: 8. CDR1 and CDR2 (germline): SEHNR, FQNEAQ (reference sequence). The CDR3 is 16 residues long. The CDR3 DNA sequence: TGTGCCAGCAGCTTTCGACAGGGTCCGGATAATGAAAAACTGTTTTTT. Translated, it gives CASSFRQGPDNEKLFF.

DNA for the CDR3: TGTGCCAGCAGCTTAGCACAGGGGGATGGCGAGCAGTACTTC. It encodes CASSLAQGDGEQYF. The rearrangement links TRBV13 to TRBJ2-7, with TRBD1 identical over 8 bases. The junction had 5 bases not matched to a gene; V was cut back by 1 base and J by 6 bases. The CDR3 covers 14 residues. Germline-derived CDR1 and CDR2 are PRHDT and FYEKMQ (reference sequence).

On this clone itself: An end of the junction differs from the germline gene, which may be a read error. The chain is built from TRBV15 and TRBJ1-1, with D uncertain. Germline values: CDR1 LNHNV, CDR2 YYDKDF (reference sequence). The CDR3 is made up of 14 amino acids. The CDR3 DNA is TGTGCCACCAGCGGAGATATATTCTACACTGAAGCTTTCTTT. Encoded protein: CATSGDIFYTEAFF.

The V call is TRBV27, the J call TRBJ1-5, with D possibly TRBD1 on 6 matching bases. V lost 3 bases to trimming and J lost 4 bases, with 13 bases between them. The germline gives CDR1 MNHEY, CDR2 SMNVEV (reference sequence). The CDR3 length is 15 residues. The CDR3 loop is CASSFAGAPNQPQHF. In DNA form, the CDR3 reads TGTGCCAGCAGTTTCGCAGGGGCCCCTAATCAGCCCCAGCATTTT.

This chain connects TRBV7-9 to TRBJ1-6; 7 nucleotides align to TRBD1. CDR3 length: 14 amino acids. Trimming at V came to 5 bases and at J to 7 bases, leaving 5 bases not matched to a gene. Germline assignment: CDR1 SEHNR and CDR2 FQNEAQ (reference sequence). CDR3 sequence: CASSPMGQNSPLHF. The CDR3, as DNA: TGTGCCAGCAGCCCGATGGGACAGAATTCACCCCTCCACTTT.

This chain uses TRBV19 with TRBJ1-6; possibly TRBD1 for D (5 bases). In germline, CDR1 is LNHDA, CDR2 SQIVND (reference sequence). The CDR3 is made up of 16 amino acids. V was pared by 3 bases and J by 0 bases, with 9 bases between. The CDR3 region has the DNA TGTGCCAGTAGTATCGGGGGAAGCTCCTATAATTCACCCCTCCACTTT. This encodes CASSIGGSSYNSPLHF. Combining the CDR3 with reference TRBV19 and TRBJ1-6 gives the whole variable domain DGGITQSPKYLFRKEGQNVTLSCEQNLNHDAMYWYRQDPGQGLRLIYYSQIVNDFQKGDIAEGYSVSREKKESFPLTVTSAQKNPTAFYLCASSIGGSSYNSPLHFGNGTRLTVT.

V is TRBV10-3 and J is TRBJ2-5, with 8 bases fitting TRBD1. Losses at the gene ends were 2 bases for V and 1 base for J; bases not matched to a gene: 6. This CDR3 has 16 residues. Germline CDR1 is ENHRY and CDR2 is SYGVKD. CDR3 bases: TGTGCCATCAGTGAGGCTTCCGGGACAGGCCAAGAGACCCAGTACTTC. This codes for CAISEASGTGQETQYF.

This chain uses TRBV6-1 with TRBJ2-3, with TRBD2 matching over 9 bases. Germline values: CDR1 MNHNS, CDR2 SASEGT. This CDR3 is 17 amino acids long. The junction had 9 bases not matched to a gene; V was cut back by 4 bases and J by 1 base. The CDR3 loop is CASSAWRGGPGTDTQYF. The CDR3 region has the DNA TGTGCCAGCAGTGCTTGGCGGGGGGGCCCGGGCACAGATACGCAGTATTTT.

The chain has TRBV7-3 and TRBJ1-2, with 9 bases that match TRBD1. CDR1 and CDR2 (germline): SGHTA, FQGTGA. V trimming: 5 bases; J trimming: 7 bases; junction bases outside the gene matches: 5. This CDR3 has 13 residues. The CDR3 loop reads CASSPGQGAGYTF. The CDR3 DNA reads TGTGCCAGCAGCCCGGGACAGGGTGCTGGCTACACCTTC. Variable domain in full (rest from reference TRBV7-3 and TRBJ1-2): GAGVSQTPSNKVTEKGKYVELRCDPISGHTALYWYRQSLGQGPEFLIYFQGTGAADDSGLPNDRFFAVRPEGSVSTLKIQRTERGDSAVYLCASSPGQGAGYTFGSGTRLTVV.

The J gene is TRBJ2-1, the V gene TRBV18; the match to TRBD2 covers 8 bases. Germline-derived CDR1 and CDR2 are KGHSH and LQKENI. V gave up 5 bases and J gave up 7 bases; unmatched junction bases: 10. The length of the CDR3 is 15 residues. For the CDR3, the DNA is TGTGCCAGCTCATCCGGTCCGGGGGGGCTTAATGAGCAGTTCTTC. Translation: CASSSGPGGLNEQFF.

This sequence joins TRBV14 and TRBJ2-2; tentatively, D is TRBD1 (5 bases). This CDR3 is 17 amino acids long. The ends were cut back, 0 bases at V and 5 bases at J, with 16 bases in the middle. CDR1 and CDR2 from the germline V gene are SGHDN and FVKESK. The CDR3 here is CASSQDRLQARTGELFF. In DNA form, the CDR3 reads TGTGCCAGCAGCCAAGATCGGTTACAGGCCCGGACCGGGGAGCTGTTTTTT.

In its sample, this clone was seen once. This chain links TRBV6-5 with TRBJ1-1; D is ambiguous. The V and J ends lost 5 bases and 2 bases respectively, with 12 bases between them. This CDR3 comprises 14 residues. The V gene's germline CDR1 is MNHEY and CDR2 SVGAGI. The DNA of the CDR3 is TGTGCCAGCAGTACTTTGTCAAAAAACACTGAAGCTTTCTTT. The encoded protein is CASSTLSKNTEAFF.

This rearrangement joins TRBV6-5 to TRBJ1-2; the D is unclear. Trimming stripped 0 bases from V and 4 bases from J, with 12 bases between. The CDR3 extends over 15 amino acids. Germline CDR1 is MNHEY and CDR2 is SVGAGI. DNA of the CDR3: TGTGCCAGCAGTTACTCTTACCCAGGTCTCTATGGCTACACCTTC. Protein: CASSYSYPGLYGYTF.

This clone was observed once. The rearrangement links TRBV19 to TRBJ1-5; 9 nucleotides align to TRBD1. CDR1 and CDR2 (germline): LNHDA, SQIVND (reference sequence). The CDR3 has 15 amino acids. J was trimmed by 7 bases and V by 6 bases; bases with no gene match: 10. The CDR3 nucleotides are TGTGCCAGTAGCTCCCCGGGACAGGGAAAACAGCCCCAGCATTTT. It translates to CASSSPGQGKQPQHF.

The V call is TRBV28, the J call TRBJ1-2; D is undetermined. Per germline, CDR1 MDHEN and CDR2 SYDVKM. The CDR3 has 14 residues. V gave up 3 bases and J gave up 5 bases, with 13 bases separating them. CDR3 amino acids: CASSLSQTQYGYTF. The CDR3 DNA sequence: TGTGCCAGCAGTTTGTCCCAGACACAGTATGGCTACACCTTC.

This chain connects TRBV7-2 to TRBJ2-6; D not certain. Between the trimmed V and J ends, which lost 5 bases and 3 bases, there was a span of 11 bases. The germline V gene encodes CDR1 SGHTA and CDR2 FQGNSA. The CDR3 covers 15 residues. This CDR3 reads CASSRFLDGANVLTF. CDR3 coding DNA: TGTGCCAGCAGCCGCTTTTTAGATGGGGCCAACGTCCTGACTTTC.

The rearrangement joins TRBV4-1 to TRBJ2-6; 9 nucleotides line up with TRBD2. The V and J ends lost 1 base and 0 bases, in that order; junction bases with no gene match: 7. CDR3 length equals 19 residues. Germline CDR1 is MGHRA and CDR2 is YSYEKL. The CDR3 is CASSQGKGLAYSGANVLTF. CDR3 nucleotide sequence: TGCGCCAGCAGCCAAGGAAAGGGACTAGCCTACTCTGGGGCCAACGTCCTGACTTTC.

For the CDR3, the DNA is TGTGCCAGCAGCCCGGACAGGGGGAACACTGAAGCTTTCTTT. This encodes CASSPDRGNTEAFF. The V gene is TRBV7-8, the J gene TRBJ1-1; 9 bases are shared with TRBD1. The CDR3 has 14 residues. V lost 5 bases and J lost 1; bases outside the gene matches: 2. Germline-derived CDR1 and CDR2 are SGHVS and FQNEAQ.

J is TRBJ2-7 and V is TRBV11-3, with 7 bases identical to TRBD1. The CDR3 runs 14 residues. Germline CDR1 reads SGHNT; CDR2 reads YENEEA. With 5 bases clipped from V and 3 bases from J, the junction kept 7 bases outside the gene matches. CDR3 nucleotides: TGTGCCAGCAGCCACACCGGGACAGACTACGAGCAGTACTTC. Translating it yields CASSHTGTDYEQYF.

As DNA, the CDR3 is TGTGCCAGCAGCTTGGCAGGGGGACAGGTCTACAGTACCTTC. It yields the protein CASSLAGGQVYSTF. V gene TRBV5-5 combines with J gene TRBJ1-2; TRBD1 matches 8 bases. V trimming: 0 bases; J trimming: 14 bases; junction bases outside the gene matches: 12. Germline V lookup: CDR1 SGHKS, CDR2 YYEKEE (reference sequence). This CDR3 has 14 residues.

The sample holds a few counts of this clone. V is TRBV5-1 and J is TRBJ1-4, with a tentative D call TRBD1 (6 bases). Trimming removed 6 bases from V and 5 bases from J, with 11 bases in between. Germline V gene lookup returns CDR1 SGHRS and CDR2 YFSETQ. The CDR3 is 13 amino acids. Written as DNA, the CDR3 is TGCGCCAGCAAAGAGGGGGTGAATGAAAAACTGTTTTTT. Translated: CASKEGVNEKLFF.

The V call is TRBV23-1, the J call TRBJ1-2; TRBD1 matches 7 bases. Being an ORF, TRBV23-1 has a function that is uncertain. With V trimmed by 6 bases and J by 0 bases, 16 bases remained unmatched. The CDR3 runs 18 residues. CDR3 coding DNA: TGCGCCAGCAGGCGGGAAGGGACAGTGCGGTCTTCTAACTATGGCTACACCTTC. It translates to CASRREGTVRSSNYGYTF.